The rows below give T cell receptor beta chains drawn from one sample of a study of long-term antiretroviral therapy in people with HIV. Sequencing used immunoSEQ multiplex PCR; TCRdb keeps in-frame clones, though not all of them. Of about 14,000 clones in the sample, approximately 82% were seen once. The specimen comprised unsorted PBMCs, sampled 0.4 years after starting antiretroviral therapy. The receptors were sampled from a man between 25 and 39 years old with HIV. The CDR3 runs from the conserved cysteine through the conserved F or W. Clone size, where shown, is once, few, many, or a class for clones that have expanded.

len	abundance	v_gene	j_gene	CDR3aa
18	NA	TRBV14	TRBJ2-1	CASSNPTDGARSYNEQFF
17	NA	TRBV18	TRBJ1-2	CASSPELGAPGSGGYTF
8	NA	TRBV5-1	TRBJ2-1	CASSWGFF
16	NA	TRBV9	TRBJ2-3	CASSSSARGGADTQYF
14	NA	TRBV30	TRBJ1-6	CAWKEGTTNSPLHF
15	once	TRBV2	TRBJ2-2	CASSNPDYNTGELFF
17	NA	TRBV5-1	TRBJ1-3	CASSLKTGESSGNTIYF
20	NA	TRBV27	TRBJ2-3	CASSSSRAGGLRLRTDTQYF
14	once	TRBV4-2	TRBJ1-2	CASSQESANYGYTF
15	once	TRBV19	TRBJ2-1	CASSLGGQGYNEQFF
15	NA	TRBV28	TRBJ1-3	CASSRNQGSGNTIYF
13	NA	TRBV29-1	TRBJ1-2	CSVGVAGGEGYTF
15	NA	TRBV25-1	TRBJ1-2	CASSEYGGTYYGYTF
15	few	TRBV19	TRBJ2-7	CASSPGQGVAYEQYF
15	few	TRBV19	TRBJ1-2	CASSIKGGTTGGYTF
14	large	TRBV7-8	TRBJ1-6	CASSSRDRDSPLHF
12	NA	TRBV19	TRBJ2-7	CATEDRNYEQYF
14	once	TRBV6-5	TRBJ2-1	CASSPQGAYNEQFF
15	NA	TRBV7-9	TRBJ1-1	CASSQGQALNTEAFF
18	NA	TRBV5-6	TRBJ1-5	CASSFTGQGAYSNQPQHF
14	NA	TRBV9	TRBJ2-5	CASSVSGGRETQYF
16	NA	TRBV21-1	TRBJ2-5	CASSNFTSGDQETQYF
13	NA	TRBV19	TRBJ1-1	CASGQAERTEAFF
18	NA	TRBV11-2	TRBJ2-7	CASSLDPGLAGANYEQYF
14	NA	TRBV7-2	TRBJ2-7	CASSLAPPVAGVYF
14	once	TRBV5-1	TRBJ2-7	CASSLGQGLSEQYF
16	NA	TRBV28	TRBJ2-7	CASSLHTDRGLYEQYF
13	NA	TRBV2	TRBJ1-1	CASRAQGPLEAFF
15	NA	TRBV4-2	TRBJ2-7	CASSQQSGGGHEQYF
17	NA	TRBV4-1	TRBJ1-3	CASSQDRRRGGGNTIYF
13	NA	TRBV2	TRBJ2-2	CASNGVRTGELFF
15	NA	TRBV25-1	TRBJ2-7	CASSEYIGFEYEQYF
14	NA	TRBV11-3	TRBJ1-1	CASSDTTGNTEAFF
16	NA	TRBV7-8	TRBJ2-1	CASSPRTSGSYNEQFF
14	NA	TRBV7-2	TRBJ1-2	CASSLDRVGYGYTF
16	NA	TRBV5-6	TRBJ2-1	CASSLVKASGSNEQFF
16	NA	TRBV6-1	TRBJ1-5	CASSDPGTGGGQPQHF
14	NA	TRBV5-1	TRBJ2-7	CASSLAIGTYEQYF
13	NA	TRBV6-1	TRBJ2-7	CASRAGQSYEQYF
12	NA	TRBV5-6	TRBJ2-1	CASSQQGGEQFF
19	NA	TRBV28	TRBJ2-2	CASSSIWGGDRGTTGELFF
13	NA	TRBV29-1	TRBJ2-2	CSVTIQAAGELFF
14	NA	TRBV7-2	TRBJ2-2	CASKGVRGTGELFF
11	NA	TRBV19	TRBJ1-2	CASSIGESWTF
12	NA	TRBV6-1	TRBJ2-7	CASSEQGYEQYF
16	NA	TRBV19	TRBJ2-1	CASSHQSYVAINEQFF
15	NA	TRBV27	TRBJ1-6	CASSLLGRGDSPLHF
15	NA	TRBV7-9	TRBJ2-7	CASSALDRGSYEQYF